This TCR beta chain was found in a study of cytomegalovirus exposure and HLA in healthy donors. CDR1 is SNHLY, CDR2 FYNNEI, per germline. Trimming removed 6 bases from V and 1 base from J, with 9 bases in between. The CDR3 is 14 residues long. The method was immunoSEQ multiplex PCR; TCRdb's version includes in-frame clones alone and lacks a portion of them. The sample gives fewer than 100,000 clones, about 94% of which show up once; more than 2% is in the top ten. The chain employs TRBV2 and TRBJ1-4; unclear D gene. Sequenced sample: PBMCs. This TCR was recovered from a young woman in good health and CMV-seronegative. The CDR3 DNA sequence: TGTGCCAGCAGAGATCCACAAACTAATGAAAAACTGTTTTTT. This sequence encodes CASRDPQTNEKLFF.